Listed below are T cell receptor beta chains from one sample, sequenced in a study of identifying expanded T cells in peripheral blood. The assay was immunoSEQ multiplex PCR, and TCRdb's table has in-frame clones only and misses some. The sample records around 130,000 clones, 86% being singletons. The sequenced sample was blood. The receptors shown here come from a person between 18 and 70 years old in good health. CDR3s include the opening cysteine and the closing phenylalanine or tryptophan. The D gene is left open where the match is weak. Not every row has a clone size; where given, it reads once, few, many or a size class.

cdr3_nt cdr3_aa clone_size v_call d_call j_call
TGTGCCAGCAGCTTCCCCGACAGGGGGACCTACGAGCAGTACTTC CASSFPDRGTYEQYF NA TRBV7-2 TRBD1 TRBJ2-7
TGTGCCAGCAGCTTCCTGACTGGTAATGAAAAACTGTTTTTT CASSFLTGNEKLFF NA TRBV7-9 NA TRBJ1-4
TGTGCCAGCAGTTACTCACCGGGAGGCGGGTTCTACGAGCAGTACTTC CASSYSPGGGFYEQYF NA TRBV6-5 TRBD2 TRBJ2-7
TGTGCCAGCAGTGAAGCGGCGGGAGGAGTCACAGATACGCAGTATTTT CASSEAAGGVTDTQYF NA TRBV6-1 TRBD2 TRBJ2-3
TGTGCCAGTGGCAGGCTACTAGCGGGAGCTAATGAGCAGTTCTTC CASGRLLAGANEQFF NA TRBV19 TRBD2 TRBJ2-1
TGTGCCAGCAGCTTAGCAGGGGGAGTTGAAGCTTTCTTT CASSLAGGVEAFF NA TRBV7-9 NA TRBJ1-1
TGTGCCAGCAGCAAAGTAGCGGGGGTCAGCACAGATACGCAGTATTTT CASSKVAGVSTDTQYF NA TRBV7-6 TRBD2 TRBJ2-3
TGCGCCAGCAGCCGCCAGGGACAGGGTAATGAAAAACTGTTTTTT CASSRQGQGNEKLFF NA TRBV4-3 TRBD1 TRBJ1-4
TGTGCCAGCAGCCAACAACCCGGGGCTCATTTCACAGATACGCAGTATTTT CASSQQPGAHFTDTQYF NA TRBV7-3 NA TRBJ2-3
TGCGCCAGCAGTGGGAGGGCCAATACGACGGGGCAGTACTTC CASSGRANTTGQYF NA TRBV5-1 TRBD2 TRBJ2-7
TGTGCCAGCTCACCATCGTGGACTCCAGGGGCCAACGTCCTGACTTTC CASSPSWTPGANVLTF NA TRBV18 NA TRBJ2-6
TGTGCCAGCAGTTATCACCGGGACAGGGGGGATCAGCCCCAGCATTTT CASSYHRDRGDQPQHF NA TRBV6-6 TRBD1 TRBJ1-5
TGCAGCGTTGGGACGTTGAACACTGAAGCTTTCTTT CSVGTLNTEAFF NA TRBV29-1 NA TRBJ1-1
TGTGCCAGCAGCAAAGGGTGGGAGGCAGGGGTTATGGACGAGCAGTACTTC CASSKGWEAGVMDEQYF NA TRBV21-1 NA TRBJ2-7
TGTGCCAGCAGCACCCGGAGGGATACGCAGTATTTT CASSTRRDTQYF NA TRBV7-2 NA TRBJ2-3
TGTGCCAGCAGTCCCCCGACACGGCTCAGCGAGCAGTACTTC CASSPPTRLSEQYF NA TRBV27 NA TRBJ2-7
TGTGCCAGCAGCTCAGTAGCGGGAGCAGATTACAATGAGCAGTTCTTC CASSSVAGADYNEQFF once TRBV7-3 TRBD2 TRBJ2-1
TGTGCCAGCAGCCGCCGGCGGGCCCCCGCCGGGGAGCTGTTTTTT CASSRRRAPAGELFF few TRBV6-5 NA TRBJ2-2
TGTGCCAGCAGCTTAGTTGGTTCACCCCTCCACTTT CASSLVGSPLHF NA TRBV11-2 NA TRBJ1-6
TGTGCCAGCAGCTTAGATCCTGCGGGGGAAGTGTTTTTT CASSLDPAGEVFF few TRBV11-3 NA TRBJ1-4
TGTGCCAGCAGCTCACTAGCGGGAGGGTACAATGAGCAGTTCTTC CASSSLAGGYNEQFF NA TRBV7-9 TRBD2 TRBJ2-1
TGTGCCAGCAGTTACTCGATACTGCGGGGCACAGATACGCAGTATTTT CASSYSILRGTDTQYF once TRBV6-5 NA TRBJ2-3
TGTGCCTGGGGACAGGGGACTCAGCCCCAGCATTTT CAWGQGTQPQHF NA TRBV30 TRBD1 TRBJ1-5
TGTGCCAGCAGCCAAGGTGACAGGGAAGCTGAAGCTTTCTTT CASSQGDREAEAFF NA TRBV4-2 TRBD1 TRBJ1-1
TGCAGTGCTAGACAGTACAATGAGCAGTTCTTC CSARQYNEQFF NA TRBV20-1 NA TRBJ2-1
TGTGCCAGCTCGCAGGGTGAGGTCAAAACCTACGAGCAGTACTTC CASSQGEVKTYEQYF NA TRBV18 NA TRBJ2-7
TGTGCCAGCAGCCAGGTTAGCGGGAGGGCCTCCTACAATGAGCAGTTCTTC CASSQVSGRASYNEQFF NA TRBV7-9 TRBD2 TRBJ2-1
TGTGCCAGCTCACCAATGCCATTAGGGGAAAAACTGTTTTTT CASSPMPLGEKLFF NA TRBV18 NA TRBJ1-4
TGTGCCAGTAGTATAAGAGGGAATCAGCCCCAGCATTTT CASSIRGNQPQHF NA TRBV19 NA TRBJ1-5
TGCGCCAGCAGCCAATCGGGTTATGAAGCTTTCTTT CASSQSGYEAFF NA TRBV4-3 NA TRBJ1-1
TGTGCCAGCAGCAAAACTAGCGGGCCCTACAATGAGCAGTTCTTC CASSKTSGPYNEQFF NA TRBV21-1 NA TRBJ2-1
TGTGCCAGCAGCTTAAGTCCAGGGCTGAACACTGAAGCTTTCTTT CASSLSPGLNTEAFF few TRBV7-3 NA TRBJ1-1
TGTGCCAGCAGTGACTCCCAAAGGGAGCAGTTCTTC CASSDSQREQFF once TRBV6-4 NA TRBJ2-1
TGTGCCAGCAGTTTAATGCCTGGCGGGGGCACAGATACGCAGTATTTT CASSLMPGGGTDTQYF few TRBV27 NA TRBJ2-3
TGTGCCAGCAGCCAAACCGGGGAGCTGTTTTTT CASSQTGELFF NA TRBV6-5 NA TRBJ2-2
TGTGCCAGCAGCCATAGGGGGGGACCTGAAGCTTTCTTT CASSHRGGPEAFF few TRBV28 NA TRBJ1-1